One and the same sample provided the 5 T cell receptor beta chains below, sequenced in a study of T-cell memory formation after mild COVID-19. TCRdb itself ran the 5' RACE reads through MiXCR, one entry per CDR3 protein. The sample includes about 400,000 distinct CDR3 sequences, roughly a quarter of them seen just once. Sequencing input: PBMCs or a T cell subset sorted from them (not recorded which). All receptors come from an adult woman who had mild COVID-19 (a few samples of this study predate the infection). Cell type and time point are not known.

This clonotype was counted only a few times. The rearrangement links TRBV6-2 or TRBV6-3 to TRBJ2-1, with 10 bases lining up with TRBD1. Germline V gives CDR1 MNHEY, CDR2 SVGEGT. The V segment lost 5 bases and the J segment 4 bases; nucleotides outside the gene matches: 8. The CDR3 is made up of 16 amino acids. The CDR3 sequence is CASSTPGTGAYNEQFF. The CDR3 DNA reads TGTGCCAGCAGTACGCCCGGGACAGGGGCTTACAATGAGCAGTTCTTC.

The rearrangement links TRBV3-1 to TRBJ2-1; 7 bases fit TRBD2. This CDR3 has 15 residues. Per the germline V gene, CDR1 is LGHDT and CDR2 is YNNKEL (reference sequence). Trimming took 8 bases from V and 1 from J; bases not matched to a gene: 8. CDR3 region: CASGREGLSYNEQFF. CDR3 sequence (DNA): TGTGCCAGCGGACGTGAGGGACTATCCTACAATGAGCAGTTCTTC.

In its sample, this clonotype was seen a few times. CDR3 amino acids: CASSLARGLEAEQYF. CDR3 in DNA: TGTGCCAGCAGCTTAGCGAGGGGTCTCGAAGCCGAGCAGTACTTC. This chain uses TRBV7-2 with TRBJ2-7, with D perhaps TRBD1 or TRBD2 (5 bases each). V was shortened by 0 bases and J by 6 bases, with 15 bases between the two germline ends. This CDR3 has 15 amino acids. The V gene's germline CDR1 is SGHTA and CDR2 FQGNSA.

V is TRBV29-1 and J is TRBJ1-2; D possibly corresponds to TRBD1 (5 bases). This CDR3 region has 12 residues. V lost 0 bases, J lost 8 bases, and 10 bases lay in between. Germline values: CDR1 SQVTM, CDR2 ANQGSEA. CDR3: CSVEEGGGGYTF. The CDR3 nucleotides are TGCAGCGTTGAAGAGGGGGGAGGAGGCTACACCTTC.

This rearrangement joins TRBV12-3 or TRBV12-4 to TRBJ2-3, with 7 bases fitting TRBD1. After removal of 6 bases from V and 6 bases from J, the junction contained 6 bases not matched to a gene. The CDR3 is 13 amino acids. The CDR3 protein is CASRKTGSDTQYF. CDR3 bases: TGTGCCAGCAGGAAGACAGGGTCGGATACGCAGTATTTT.